This is a list of T cell receptor beta chains from one sample in a study of metastatic and nonmetastatic thyroid tumors. TCRdb reprocessed the PCR reads via MiXCR. The sample holds about 40,000 clones, more than 9.5% seen once. Sequencing was done on a sample of blood. The receptors come from a female donor with papillary thyroid cancer or a benign thyroid nodule (not recorded which). Some clones in this sample may be carry-over from other donors' samples. Both conserved end residues are part of each CDR3. A D gene is named only where the DNA matches it firmly. For some rows the clone size is stated as once, few or many, or as a class when expanded; others skip it.

cdr3_aa,cdr3_nt,d_call,j_call,clone_size,v_call
CASTGGRTYNEQFF,TGTGCCAGCACGGGCGGGAGGACATACAATGAGCAGTTCTTC,TRBD2,TRBJ2-1,medium-sized,TRBV27
CASSYLTSGSGEQFF,TGTGCCAGCAGTTACTTGACTAGCGGGAGTGGTGAGCAGTTCTTC,TRBD2,TRBJ2-1,many,TRBV6-6
CASSQELFFWGPEQYF,TGCGCCAGCAGCCAAGAGCTCTTTTTCTGGGGGCCCGAGCAGTACTTC,NA,TRBJ2-7,many,TRBV4-1
CAKRQGGVLNYGYTF,TGTGCCAAACGACAGGGTGGGGTACTTAACTATGGCTACACCTTC,TRBD1,TRBJ1-2,many,TRBV2
CSARDSYGYTF,TGCAGTGCTAGAGACAGCTATGGCTACACCTTC,NA,TRBJ1-2,NA,TRBV20-1
CAARNRGANTEAFF,TGTGCCGCAAGAAACAGGGGCGCCAACACTGAAGCTTTCTTT,TRBD1,TRBJ1-1,few,TRBV19
CASSPPGQANNEQYF,TGTGCCAGCAGCCCACCGGGACAGGCGAATAACGAGCAGTACTTC,TRBD1,TRBJ2-7,NA,TRBV11-2
CASSGQRDDAGTYEQYF,TGTGCCAGCAGCGGCCAGCGGGACGACGCTGGCACCTACGAGCAGTACTTC,TRBD2,TRBJ2-7,many,TRBV7-6
CASSQDAGATYNEQFF,TGTGCCAGCAGCCAAGACGCGGGGGCTACCTACAATGAGCAGTTCTTC,NA,TRBJ2-1,many,TRBV4-2
CASFNVPGYEQYF,TGTGCCAGCTTCAATGTCCCGGGATACGAGCAGTACTTC,NA,TRBJ2-7,NA,TRBV2
CASSLAYNEQFF,TGTGCCAGCAGCTTAGCTTACAATGAGCAGTTCTTC,NA,TRBJ2-1,many,TRBV7-6
CASRSGRSSYNEQFF,TGTGCCAGCAGGAGCGGGAGGAGCTCCTACAATGAGCAGTTCTTC,TRBD2,TRBJ2-1,many,TRBV6-1
CASNLSSGLREQFF,TGTGCCAGCAACCTGTCATCCGGGCTCCGTGAGCAGTTCTTC,NA,TRBJ2-1,many,TRBV3-1
CASSYSIDSNEQFF,TGTGCCAGCAGTTACTCGATTGACAGCAATGAGCAGTTCTTC,NA,TRBJ2-1,many,TRBV6-5
CASSNRDRVKKLFF,TGTGCCAGTAGTAACCGGGACAGGGTGAAAAAACTGTTTTTT,TRBD1,TRBJ1-4,many,TRBV19